This T cell receptor (beta chain) was found in a study of response to subunit inactivated influenza vaccine. The CDR3 is made up of 13 amino acids. From germline, CDR1 is DFQATT and CDR2 SNEGSKA (reference sequence). V was trimmed by 0 bases and J by 5 bases, leaving 10 bases between them. One entry per CDR3 protein results from TCRdb running MiXCR on the RT-PCR reads. The sample holds about 570,000 distinct CDR3 sequences, roughly 12% seen once. The same data also went into a second study, on T cells expressing NK-cell markers. From that second work: Generation of TCR beta cDNA was performed by 5'RACE template switching incorporating UMIs. Among the eight sequenced donors, seven tested HCMV-seropositive and one tested seronegative. The HCMV specificity of the expanded NKG2C+ T cell clones stayed unresolved.

The sample here was PBMCs from blood, taken on the day of vaccination. The origin of this receptor is a man aged 50-60 years who received an inactivated influenza vaccine. The chain has TRBV20-1 and TRBJ2-5, with D possibly being TRBD1 or TRBD2 (5 bases each). The CDR3 DNA reads TGCAGTGCTAGAGACGGGGCCTTGGAGACCCAGTACTTC. It is translated as CSARDGALETQYF.